What follows are 14 T cell receptor beta chains derived from one specimen sequenced in a study of CD8+ T cells in alopecia areata. TCR sequencing used cDNA made by reverse transcription of extracted RNA. Libraries were prepared by immunoSEQ multiplex PCR; TCRdb keeps only in-frame clonotypes and omits some of them. The table lists about 110,000 clones, roughly 64% of them singletons, with around 20% in the top ten. Sequenced input: CD8+ T cells sorted from blood. The receptor set was obtained from a human donor in good health.

This rearrangement joins TRBV7-2 to TRBJ1-2; a possible D gene is TRBD1 (6 bases). V was trimmed by 2 bases and J by 3 bases, leaving 13 bases between them. Germline V CDR1 and CDR2: SGHTA, FQGNSA. The CDR3 covers 15 residues. The CDR3, as DNA: TGTGCCAGCAGCTTAATTCCAGGGGACTACTATGGCTACACCTTC. This codes for CASSLIPGDYYGYTF.

This clone was detected once. This sample also contains other DNA sequences that code for the same CDR3. The J gene is TRBJ2-7, the V gene TRBV5-6, with 9 bases identical to TRBD1. Germline V gives CDR1 SGHDT, CDR2 YYEEEE. V lost 0 bases to trimming and J lost 2 bases; unmatched junction nucleotides: 0. This CDR3 has 14 residues. The CDR3 region is CASSLGQGAYEQYF. The CDR3 DNA sequence: TGTGCCAGCAGCTTGGGACAGGGGGCCTACGAGCAGTACTTC.

J is TRBJ2-2 and V is TRBV4-3; a possible D gene is TRBD1 (6 bases). Per germline, CDR1 LGHNA and CDR2 YSLEER. This CDR3 comprises 15 residues. The V end was cut by 1 base, the J end by 2 bases, with 8 bases between. This chain's CDR3 is CASSQGTANTGELFF. DNA of the CDR3: TGCGCCAGCAGCCAAGGGACAGCTAACACCGGGGAGCTGTTTTTT.

This clone turned up a few times. CDR3 sequence reads: CSVVEVLSTGELFF. The DNA of the CDR3 is TGCAGCGTTGTCGAGGTTTTGAGCACCGGGGAGCTGTTTTTT. V is TRBV29-1 and J is TRBJ2-2; D not certain. The CDR3 has 14 amino acids. The germline gives CDR1 SQVTM, CDR2 ANQGSEA. The germline V and J ends were trimmed by 4 bases and 4 bases, with 13 bases remaining between them.

V and J are TRBV13 and TRBJ2-1; 7 nucleotides align to TRBD2. The CDR3 loop spans 13 amino acids. The V and J ends lost 5 bases and 9 bases, in that order; junction bases with no gene match: 7. Germline values: CDR1 PRHDT, CDR2 FYEKMQ (reference sequence). Here the CDR3 reads CASSPTAGAEQFF. CDR3 bases: TGTGCCAGCAGCCCCACGGCGGGAGCTGAGCAGTTCTTC.

CDR3 DNA: TGCAGCGTTGACGCTATGAATACGCAGTATTTT. Amino acids: CSVDAMNTQYF. The chain carries TRBV29-1 and TRBJ2-3; no definite D call. Germline lookup yields CDR1 SQVTM and CDR2 ANQGSEA. CDR3 length: 11 residues. Trimming took off 3 bases at V and 7 bases at J, with 8 bases between the two ends.

The gene calls are TRBV4-1 and TRBJ2-5; D ambiguous. The V and J ends lost 0 bases and 5 bases respectively, with 10 bases between them. CDR1 is MGHRA and CDR2 is YSYEKL in the germline V gene. The CDR3 is made up of 14 amino acids. The CDR3 loop reads CASSQEGVGETQYF. The CDR3 DNA reads TGCGCCAGCAGCCAAGAAGGAGTAGGGGAGACCCAGTACTTC.

V usage is TRBV4-1 and J usage is TRBJ1-2; D is undetermined. The CDR3 length is 16 residues. V gave up 0 bases and J gave up 5 bases, with 16 bases separating them. Germline CDR1 and CDR2: MGHRA and YSYEKL. The CDR3 DNA reads as TGCGCCAGCAGCCAAGATATCGGACGGAGCCAATATGGCTACACCTTC. Its translation: CASSQDIGRSQYGYTF.

This clone has just a few counts. V is TRBV5-6 and J is TRBJ2-1, with D hard to call. This CDR3 contains 13 residues. CDR1 and CDR2 (germline): SGHDT, YYEEEE. V was clipped by 2 bases and J by 8 bases, with 11 bases between them. In nucleotides, the CDR3 is TGTGCCAGCAGCTTCGGCCAGCCCTATGAGCAGTTCTTC. Amino acid sequence: CASSFGQPYEQFF.

Of note for this clone: Other DNA sequences in this sample translate to the same CDR3. The chain combines TRBV29-1 with TRBJ1-1; D is ambiguous. The CDR3 contains 13 residues. Germline loops: CDR1 SQVTM, CDR2 ANQGSEA. Trimming cost V 6 bases and J 0 bases, with 11 bases left between them. CDR3 DNA sequence: TGCAGCGTCGCAGTTGGTATGAACACTGAAGCTTTCTTT. Protein sequence: CSVAVGMNTEAFF. Combining the CDR3 with reference TRBV29-1 and TRBJ1-1 gives the whole variable domain SAVISQKPSRDICQRGTSLTIQCQVDSQVTMMFWYRQQPGQSLTLIATANQGSEATYESGFVIDKFPISRPNLTFSTLTVSNMSPEDSSIYLCSVAVGMNTEAFFGQGTRLTVV.

The chain uses TRBV5-4 and TRBJ2-5, with 7 bases aligning to TRBD1. Germline-derived CDR1 and CDR2 are SGHNT and YYREEE (reference sequence). J gave up 2 bases and V 3 bases, and 7 bases lay outside the gene matches. The CDR3 consists of 15 residues. The CDR3 region has the DNA TGTGCCAGCAGCTGGATCCCAGGGGGTCAAGAGACCCAGTACTTC. Its protein is CASSWIPGGQETQYF.

To note about this clone: At one end the junction does not follow the germline gene, possibly because of a read error. The V and J genes are TRBV5-5 and TRBJ2-1; a possible D gene is TRBD1 (6 bases). Germline V gene sequence: CDR1 SGHKS, CDR2 YYEKEE (reference sequence). The CDR3 has 13 residues. In nucleotides, the CDR3 is TGCGCCAGCAGCCTCGGACAGTCTCGCGAGCAGTTCTTC. Encoded protein: CASSLGQSREQFF.

This clone was counted a single time. The chain joins TRBV4-1 to TRBJ2-4; D remains unclear. Trimming removed 1 base at V and 2 bases at J, with 6 bases between. CDR1 is MGHRA, CDR2 YSYEKL, per germline. The CDR3 extends over 14 amino acids. CDR3 sequence reads: CASSQVLPKNIQYF. The CDR3, as DNA: TGCGCCAGCAGCCAAGTACTACCCAAAAACATTCAGTACTTC.

The rearrangement uses TRBV15 and TRBJ2-7, with 9 bases aligning to TRBD2. This CDR3 is 15 amino acids long. Germline V lookup: CDR1 LNHNV, CDR2 YYDKDF (reference sequence). V lost 0 bases, J lost 4 bases, and 4 bases stayed unmatched. This CDR3 reads CATSRDRGGAYEQYF. The CDR3 region has the DNA TGTGCCACCAGCAGAGATCGCGGGGGGGCTTACGAGCAGTACTTC.